This TCR beta chain was sequenced for a study of blood T cells in healthy people across ages (dated by TCRdb to between 2015 and 2017). Study-wide context: Template switching captured roughly one uniquely barcoded TCR beta cDNA molecule per two T cells in model experiments. Age-related changes in TCR beta repertoire diversity were measured in the study by deep sequencing normalized with unique cDNA molecular identifiers. Four age groups were formed from the donors: young (average approximately 16 years), middle-aged (roughly 38), aged (62) and long-lived (about 75). Donors of different ages were randomly distributed across sequencing lanes to avoid experimental bias. The study analyzed two additional independent replicas of 1 million unique cDNA reads from the same blood draw for two donors, one aged 18 to 30 and one aged 80 or older. General findings and caveats noted by the study authors: Because donor CMV infection status was unknown, age-related changes in expanded clonotypes were potentially confounded. As age increased, observed TCR beta diversity per million T cells dropped in a roughly linear way, and a significant reduction was already evident by age around 41. The percentage of naive T cells measured by flow cytometry correlated strongly with observed TCR beta diversity. Estimates of total diversity from one million sequenced T cells were regarded as lower bounds and underestimates. Since profiling was done on bulk unsorted PBMCs, naive and antigen-experienced compartments could not be conclusively compared. Compared with the aged group, the long-lived group had more naive CD4+ T cells, fewer expanded clones and increased TCR diversity, suggesting age selection.

Donors were 39 systemically healthy Caucasian individuals from Russia aged roughly 6 to 95 years. Approximately 9.7 milliliters of peripheral blood were drawn from each donor into EDTA-treated Vacutainer tubes. Ficoll-Paque density-gradient centrifugation was used to isolate PBMCs, with at least 6.5 million per sample. Trizol reagent was used to extract total RNA from PBMCs, with at least 6 micrograms per sample. For every donor, an aliquot of PBMCs went through flow cytometry to measure the percentages of naive CD45RAhigh/CD27high T cells. Library preparation was by 5' RACE. Sequencer: Illumina HiSeq 2500. The second PCR ran for about 6 to 12 cycles and used a J-beta primer mix along with a sample-barcoded 5' primer. A template-switch 5' adaptor carrying 12 random nucleotides introduced a unique molecular identifier onto each TCR beta cDNA molecule. At least 2.5 million CDR3-containing paired-end reads were obtained from each sample. First-strand cDNA was synthesized from all RNA with the Mint cDNA synthesis kit, primed by a TRBC-specific oligonucleotide. Following uracil-DNA glycosylase treatment, a first 18-cycle PCR with universal primers M1SS and BC2_uni_R was performed on all cDNA. The study's processing was this. For normalization, 1 million high-quality reads, each with a distinct molecular identifier, were randomly selected from each sample. Reads sharing molecular identifiers were discarded rather than binned into consensus sequences. MiTCR, with a Q25 quality threshold and the strictest error-elimination algorithm, was used for CDR3 identification, clonotype clustering and error correction. A nonparametric unseen species model with Euler transformation was used to estimate lower-bound total TCR beta diversity. TCRdb reanalyzed the raw reads on its own, using fastp at Q25 for trimming and MiXCR for clone calling, and kept in-frame beta chains. Identical CDR3 protein sequences are pooled into one entry, listed with their most common genes and DNA. The V and J calls come from TCRdb's annotation, not from the publication. This sample comprises about 970,000 distinct CDR3 sequences, 51% of them detected only once. In total, the top ten clones hold about 22% of the sample.

About this clonotype: The antigen this receptor binds is unknown. Per-base qualities were not stored, and no clone one base away is much larger.

CDR1 SGDLS and CDR2 YYNGEE are derived from the germline V gene. There are 13 amino acids in the CDR3, from cysteine to phenylalanine inclusive. The entry retains the CDR3 DNA only, 39 bases that are in frame from base 1. V drops 5 bases and J drops 10 bases, leaving 16 bases in between. Material: blood. The sequence links TRBV9 to TRBJ2-1, and possibly TRBD2, on 5 matching bases. The origin of this receptor is a woman in her fifties or sixties in good health. The encoded CDR3 is CASSGAGSWEQFF. The sequenced DNA is TGTGCCAGCAGTGGAGCTGGGAGTTGGGAGCAGTTCTTC. Outside the CDR3, residues come from the reference TRBV9 and TRBJ2-1 proteins, so the full variable domain is: DSGVTQTPKHLITATGQRVTLRCSPRSGDLSVYWYQQSLDQGLQFLIQYYNGEERAKGNILERFSAQQFPDLHSELNLSSLELGDSALYFCASSGAGSWEQFFGPGTRLTVL.